Each of the 30 T cell receptor beta chains below was sequenced from the same sample in a study of cytomegalovirus exposure and HLA in healthy donors listed by TCRdb under 2017. Library preparation employed the immunoSEQ multiplex PCR assay. For the multiplex PCR, a mixture combining 60 forward primers for TCR Vbeta segments and 13 reverse primers for TCR Jbeta segments was used. This is the immuneACCESS table as TCRdb keeps it, with only in-frame sequences that have V and J called. A part of the clones is gone; compared with another copy, unresolved V genes explain less than half, and the rest is unexplained. This sample comprises fewer than 250,000 clones, 74% of them detected only once. The ten largest clones represent 3% to 3.5% of the sample. Sequenced input: PBMCs. The receptors stem from a woman in her 30s in good health and CMV-seropositive.

This clone was observed a handful of times. This rearrangement joins TRBV19 to TRBJ2-5, with TRBD1 as a possible D gene (5 bases). Trimming left V 2 bases short and J 0 bases short, with 7 bases between. The CDR3 length is 14 residues. Germline V CDR1 and CDR2: LNHDA, SQIVND (reference sequence). The CDR3 coding sequence is TGTGCCAGTAGTATACAGGGCAACCAAGAGACCCAGTACTTC. Translation gives CASSIQGNQETQYF.

The V call is TRBV7-9, the J call TRBJ2-1, with 9 bases fitting TRBD1. Germline-derived CDR1 and CDR2 are SEHNR and FQNEAQ (reference sequence). Germline trimming cut 5 bases from V and 7 bases from J; bases unmatched to any gene: 6. There are 14 residues in the CDR3. This chain's CDR3 is CASSTGTGLNEQFF. For the CDR3, the DNA is TGTGCCAGCAGCACCGGGACAGGGCTGAATGAGCAGTTCTTC. Full variable domain (missing parts from reference TRBV7-9 and TRBJ2-1): DTGVSQNPRHKITKRGQNVTFRCDPISEHNRLYWYRQTLGQGPEFLTYFQNEAQLEKSRLLSDRFSAERPKGSFSTLEIQRTEQGDSAMYLCASSTGTGLNEQFFGPGTRLTVL.

V gene TRBV10-3 combines with J gene TRBJ2-7, with a weak D call TRBD1 (5 bases). Germline V CDR1 and CDR2: ENHRY, SYGVKD. This CDR3 spans 14 amino acids. V lost 2 bases and J 5 bases, leaving 13 bases between the germline ends. CDR3 sequence: CAISETQGPHEQYF. The CDR3 coding sequence is TGTGCCATCAGTGAGACCCAGGGTCCCCACGAGCAGTACTTC.

The chain joins TRBV5-1 to TRBJ2-1, with D possibly TRBD1 on 6 matching bases. The CDR3 runs 14 residues. V gave up 2 bases and J gave up 11 bases, with 17 bases separating them. Germline CDR1 and CDR2: SGHRS and YFSETQ. CDR3 nucleotides: TGCGCCAGCAGCTTAATCTCTAGGGGGAATCAGCAGTTCTTC. Its translation is CASSLISRGNQQFF.

This chain connects TRBV6-1 to TRBJ2-7; 7 bases match TRBD1. The germline V gene encodes CDR1 MNHNS and CDR2 SASEGT. This CDR3 region has 14 residues. Germline trimming cut 5 bases from V and 6 bases from J; bases unmatched to any gene: 10. The CDR3 DNA reads as TGTGCCAGCAGTTCCTTCCGACAGGGACGCGAGCAGTACTTC. Protein sequence: CASSSFRQGREQYF.

The chain combines TRBV25-1 with TRBJ2-7, with 13 bases that match TRBD2. Trimming took 5 bases from V and 0 from J; bases not matched to a gene: 4. The CDR3 runs 16 residues. From germline, CDR1 is MGHDK and CDR2 SYGVNS. For the CDR3, the DNA is TGTGCCAGCAGTTCGCGGACTAGCGGGAGCTCCTACGAGCAGTACTTC. Encoded protein: CASSSRTSGSSYEQYF.

The rearrangement joins TRBV18 to TRBJ2-7, with D tentatively TRBD1 (5 bases). Trimming took 0 bases from V and 0 from J, leaving 9 bases between them. Germline-derived CDR1 and CDR2 are KGHSH and LQKENI. The length of the CDR3 is 15 residues. For the CDR3, the DNA is TGTGCCAGCTCACCACCTTTTGACAGCTCCTACGAGCAGTACTTC. This encodes CASSPPFDSSYEQYF.

This clone was seen a single time. The chain is built from TRBV11-2 and TRBJ1-5; D possibly corresponds to TRBD1 (5 bases). Germline-derived CDR1 and CDR2 are SGHAT and FQNNGV. Trimming took 7 bases from V and 1 from J, leaving 23 bases between them. The CDR3 is made up of 18 amino acids. CDR3: CASTRRRGPELSNQPQHF. Here the CDR3 DNA reads TGTGCCAGCACGAGACGGAGGGGTCCCGAGTTAAGCAATCAGCCCCAGCATTTT.

This chain joins TRBV9 and TRBJ2-3, with D perhaps TRBD2 (5 bases). Germline V gives CDR1 SGDLS, CDR2 YYNGEE. V gave up 3 bases and J gave up 2 bases, with 7 bases separating them. The CDR3 runs to 13 residues. CDR3 in DNA: TGTGCCAGCAGCGAGACTATCACAGATACGCAGTATTTT. As protein: CASSETITDTQYF.

The CDR3 is CATSRQGVDTGELFF. The CDR3 DNA is TGTGCCACCAGCAGACAGGGGGTGGACACCGGGGAGCTGTTTTTT. The rearrangement links TRBV15 to TRBJ2-2; 7 nucleotides agree with TRBD1. The junction had 3 bases not matched to a gene; V was cut back by 2 bases and J by 3 bases. Germline V gene sequence: CDR1 LNHNV, CDR2 YYDKDF (reference sequence). This CDR3 contains 15 residues.

The chain employs TRBV5-5 and TRBJ2-7; 11 positions agree with TRBD1. V was clipped by 4 bases and J by 7 bases; unmatched bases: 7. The CDR3 loop spans 14 amino acids. Per germline, CDR1 SGHKS and CDR2 YYEKEE (reference sequence). CDR3 nucleotides: TGTGCCAGCAGCGGCGGACAGGGGGCTGGGGAGCAGTACTTC. Its translation is CASSGGQGAGEQYF.

The rearrangement uses TRBV7-2 and TRBJ1-3; no firm D call. The V gene lost 5 bases and the J gene lost 0 bases, with 11 bases spanning the gap. Germline loops: CDR1 SGHTA, CDR2 FQGNSA. CDR3 length: 15 amino acids. The DNA for the CDR3 is TGTGCCAGCAGCCCTAAGGAGAGCTCTGGAAACACCATATATTTT. The encoded protein is CASSPKESSGNTIYF.

The rearrangement links TRBV5-1 to TRBJ2-7, with 8 bases identical to TRBD1. After removal of 5 bases from V and 1 base from J, the junction contained 14 bases not matched to a gene. Looked up from germline, CDR1 is SGHRS and CDR2 is YFSETQ. The CDR3 is made up of 17 amino acids. CDR3 amino acids: CASRPGGWTGSSYEQYF. The CDR3 DNA sequence: TGCGCCAGCAGGCCCGGGGGCTGGACAGGGTCATCCTACGAGCAGTACTTC.

This sequence joins TRBV5-4 and TRBJ1-1; the D gene is possibly TRBD1 (5 bases). Germline V CDR1 and CDR2: SGHNT, YYREEE (reference sequence). The CDR3 is 15 residues long. V dropped 1 base and J dropped 2 bases, with 12 bases sitting between them. CDR3 in DNA: TGTGCCAGCAGCTTGACTTGGGGGGGTAACACTGAAGCTTTCTTT. It codes for CASSLTWGGNTEAFF.

This sequence joins TRBV14 and TRBJ2-1; D is possibly TRBD1 (6 bases). CDR3 length: 15 residues. Trimming cost V 3 bases and J 9 bases, with 18 bases left between them. Germline values: CDR1 SGHDN, CDR2 FVKESK. CDR3 residues: CASSHETGGVSEQFF. Written as DNA, the CDR3 is TGTGCCAGCAGCCACGAGACAGGTGGCGTTTCTGAGCAGTTCTTC.

This chain joins TRBV5-1 and TRBJ2-2; 7 nucleotides agree with TRBD2. CDR3 length: 15 residues. CDR1 SGHRS and CDR2 YFSETQ come from the germline V gene. V lost 5 bases to trimming and J lost 0 bases; unmatched junction nucleotides: 4. DNA of the CDR3: TGCGCCAGCAGGGACGGGACTACGAACACCGGGGAGCTGTTTTTT. It is translated as CASRDGTTNTGELFF. Based on the CDR3 plus reference TRBV5-1 and TRBJ2-2, the full variable domain is KAGVTQTPRYLIKTRGQQVTLSCSPISGHRSVSWYQQTPGQGLQFLFEYFSETQRNKGNFPGRFSGRQFSNSRSEMNVSTLELGDSALYLCASRDGTTNTGELFFGEGSRLTVL.

This chain connects TRBV28 to TRBJ1-2; D ambiguous. This CDR3 contains 14 residues. CDR1 and CDR2 (germline): MDHEN, SYDVKM. Deletions cut 9 bases from V and 8 bases from J, with 22 bases between. The CDR3 here is CASQPHVPRSGYTF. CDR3 DNA sequence: TGTGCCAGTCAACCCCACGTCCCACGAAGCGGCTACACCTTC.

For this clone: The same CDR3 can be traced to other DNA sequences in this sample. This chain connects TRBV5-4 to TRBJ2-2; D unclear. Trimming took 0 bases from V and 4 from J, leaving 4 bases between them. Germline assignment: CDR1 SGHNT and CDR2 YYREEE (reference sequence). The CDR3 runs to 13 residues. The CDR3 DNA reads as TGTGCCAGCAGCTTGGGGGCCACCGGGGAGCTGTTTTTT. Translated: CASSLGATGELFF.

V is TRBV5-1 and J is TRBJ2-3; the match to TRBD2 covers 12 bases. V lost 0 bases to trimming and J lost 0 bases; unmatched junction nucleotides: 5. CDR3 size: 18 residues. Germline V gene sequence: CDR1 SGHRS, CDR2 YFSETQ. In DNA, the CDR3 is TGCGCCAGCAGCTTGGTTATCGGGACTAGCGGGAGCACAGATACGCAGTATTTT. Translation: CASSLVIGTSGSTDTQYF. Using reference TRBV5-1 and TRBJ2-3 for the parts outside the CDR3, the full variable domain is KAGVTQTPRYLIKTRGQQVTLSCSPISGHRSVSWYQQTPGQGLQFLFEYFSETQRNKGNFPGRFSGRQFSNSRSEMNVSTLELGDSALYLCASSLVIGTSGSTDTQYFGPGTRLTVL.

V and J are TRBV29-1 and TRBJ1-2; the D gene is possibly TRBD1 (5 bases). The CDR3 consists of 14 residues. Germline CDR1 reads SQVTM; CDR2 reads ANQGSEA. Between the trimmed V and J ends, which lost 3 bases and 1 base, there was a span of 12 bases. The CDR3 DNA sequence: TGCAGCGTTGATAGCCAGGGTCTTAACTATGGCTACACCTTC. The encoded protein is CSVDSQGLNYGYTF.

A few counts support this clone. This chain links TRBV28 with TRBJ1-1; D is perhaps TRBD1 (5 bases). Per the germline V gene, CDR1 is MDHEN and CDR2 is SYDVKM. The CDR3 has 13 amino acids. Deletions cut 3 bases from V and 1 base from J, with 6 bases between. CDR3 protein: CASSLQGNTEAFF. The DNA of the CDR3 is TGTGCCAGCAGTTTGCAGGGGAACACTGAAGCTTTCTTT.

V usage is TRBV28 and J usage is TRBJ1-5, with TRBD1 matching over 7 bases. Germline loops: CDR1 MDHEN, CDR2 SYDVKM. The CDR3 covers 15 residues. Trimming removed 2 bases from V and 2 bases from J; junction bases left unmatched: 3. The CDR3 bases are TGTGCCAGCAGTTTAATAGGACAGGGCAATCAGCCCCAGCATTTT. The encoded protein is CASSLIGQGNQPQHF.

This clone was picked up a small number of times. This sequence joins TRBV2 and TRBJ2-3, with 9 bases lining up with TRBD1. Per germline, CDR1 SNHLY and CDR2 FYNNEI. Trimming cost V 8 bases and J 9 bases; bases outside gene matches: 9. This CDR3 region has 13 residues. This CDR3 reads CASGQGPQSTQYF. The CDR3, as DNA: TGTGCCAGCGGACAGGGGCCCCAATCCACGCAGTATTTT.

The V and J genes are TRBV5-1 and TRBJ2-7; D unclear. V was trimmed by 6 bases and J by 0 bases, leaving 7 bases between them. CDR3 length: 12 residues. Germline V gives CDR1 SGHRS, CDR2 YFSETQ. The CDR3 here is CASKENSYEQYF. CDR3 coding DNA: TGCGCCAGCAAGGAGAACTCCTACGAGCAGTACTTC.

This clone showed up just a few times. The chain recombines TRBV7-2 with TRBJ2-7; 8 bases fit TRBD2. The junction had 7 bases not matched to a gene; V was cut back by 5 bases and J by 4 bases. Germline lookup yields CDR1 SGHTA and CDR2 FQGNSA. This CDR3 contains 14 residues. CDR3 region: CASSRTGTSYEQYF. Written as DNA, the CDR3 is TGTGCCAGCAGCCGGACCGGGACTAGTTACGAGCAGTACTTC. Supplemented by reference TRBV7-2 and TRBJ2-7, the full variable domain reads GAGVSQSPSNKVTEKGKDVELRCDPISGHTALYWYRQSLGQGLEFLIYFQGNSAPDKSGLPSDRFSAERTGGSVSTLTIQRTQQEDSAVYLCASSRTGTSYEQYFGPGTRLTVT.

This chain uses TRBV15 with TRBJ1-5; TRBD1 might be the D (5 bases). Germline CDR1 reads LNHNV; CDR2 reads YYDKDF (reference sequence). The CDR3 length is 16 residues. Deletions cut 0 bases from V and 4 bases from J, with 13 bases between. The CDR3 spells CATSREDRNFNQPQHF. The CDR3 nucleotides are TGTGCCACCAGCAGAGAAGACAGAAACTTTAATCAGCCCCAGCATTTT.

The rearrangement uses TRBV27 and TRBJ2-2, with 7 bases matching TRBD2. Germline V gene sequence: CDR1 MNHEY, CDR2 SMNVEV (reference sequence). Trimming at V came to 4 bases and at J to 4 bases, leaving 3 bases not matched to a gene. The CDR3 is 14 amino acids. The CDR3 here is CASSSRTSTGELFF. CDR3 DNA: TGTGCCAGCAGTTCCCGGACTAGCACCGGGGAGCTGTTTTTT.

This rearrangement joins TRBV5-1 to TRBJ2-5; TRBD1 matches 10 bases. This CDR3 contains 18 residues. Germline CDR1 SGHRS, CDR2 YFSETQ. Trimming removed 0 bases from V and 5 bases from J; junction bases left unmatched: 13. The CDR3 here is CASSLGQGAGLVRETQYF. CDR3 in DNA: TGCGCCAGCAGCTTGGGACAGGGGGCCGGACTAGTGCGGGAGACCCAGTACTTC.

The V and J genes are TRBV28 and TRBJ1-2, with no clear D. This CDR3 has 14 residues. Trimming removed 2 bases from V and 7 bases from J, with 14 bases in between. Looked up from germline, CDR1 is MDHEN and CDR2 is SYDVKM. The CDR3 region has the DNA TGTGCCAGCAGTTTACTTCGGCGTCCGGGTGGCTACACCTTC. Protein sequence: CASSLLRRPGGYTF.

This chain uses TRBV28 with TRBJ2-5, with 7 bases lining up with TRBD2. The last part of the DNA fits TRBJ2-7 better; the J call may be wrong. This CDR3 has 15 residues. Germline assignment: CDR1 MDHEN and CDR2 SYDVKM. The CDR3 spells CASSEKRESWGEQYF. The CDR3 DNA reads TGTGCCAGCAGCGAAAAGCGGGAAAGTTGGGGCGAGCAGTACTTC.